Shown below are 27 T cell receptor beta chains from a single sample sequenced in a study of CD8+CD57+ T cells in acquired aplastic anemia. Profiling of TCR beta VDJ combinations and CDR3 sequences used genomic DNA as template. One entry per CDR3 protein results from TCRdb running MiXCR on the reads. The sample includes about 160,000 distinct CDR3 sequences, roughly 45% seen only once; the top ten take approximately 1.1%. Sequenced input: sorted CD4+, CD8+, or CD8+CD57+ T cells (not recorded which) from PBMCs. The receptors were gathered from a human donor in good health.

The chain employs TRBV12-3 or TRBV12-4 and TRBJ2-7, with 13 bases that match TRBD2. Trimming removed 5 bases from V and 6 bases from J; junction bases left unmatched: 7. This CDR3 is 15 amino acids long. The CDR3 loop reads CASSAPTSGRLEQYF. CDR3 bases: TGTGCCAGCAGTGCCCCGACTAGCGGGAGGCTCGAGCAGTACTTC.

Concerning this clonotype itself: This is likely a read error, given that the CDR3 carries no conserved phenylalanine or tryptophan at its end. The chain employs TRBV2 and TRBJ1-1; no firm D call. Trimming left V 4 bases short and J 0 bases short, with 6 bases between. The V gene's germline CDR1 is SNHLY and CDR2 FYNNEI. The CDR3 contains 13 residues. CDR3 sequence (DNA): TGTGCCAGCAGTGGGGGTTTGAACACTGAAGCTTTCGTT. Its translation: CASSGGLNTEAFV.

The table lists this clonotype with many counts. V and J are TRBV13 and TRBJ1-5; 8 nucleotides line up with TRBD1. CDR1 is PRHDT and CDR2 is FYEKMQ in the germline V gene (reference sequence). Trimming cost V 0 bases and J 1 base; bases outside gene matches: 2. CDR3 length equals 16 residues. CDR3 in amino acids: CASSLGAGGSNQPQHF. The CDR3 DNA follows: TGTGCCAGCAGCTTAGGCGCAGGGGGCAGCAATCAGCCCCAGCATTTT.

This clonotype was seen a few times. This chain links TRBV18 with TRBJ1-6, with TRBD1 identical over 9 bases. From germline, CDR1 is KGHSH and CDR2 LQKENI. The length of the CDR3 is 15 residues. V trimming: 3 bases; J trimming: 9 bases; junction bases outside the gene matches: 6. The CDR3 protein is CASSPLGQGGSPLHF. The DNA of the CDR3 is TGTGCCAGCTCACCCCTGGGACAGGGTGGTTCACCCCTCCACTTT.

The CDR3 reads CSARDSGGASSYEQYF. In DNA form, the CDR3 reads TGCAGTGCTAGAGATTCAGGGGGGGCGAGCTCCTACGAGCAGTACTTC. The genes are TRBV20-1 and TRBJ2-7, with D tentatively TRBD1 or TRBD2 (7 bases each). V lost 0 bases and J 0 bases, leaving 15 bases between the germline ends. The CDR3 has 16 amino acids. Germline V gene lookup returns CDR1 DFQATT and CDR2 SNEGSKA (reference sequence).

The rearrangement joins TRBV20-1 to TRBJ2-1, with D possibly being TRBD2 (6 bases). The V end lost 7 bases, the J end lost 6 bases, and 22 bases lay between the germline ends. The CDR3 loop spans 15 amino acids. Germline V CDR1 and CDR2: DFQATT, SNEGSKA (reference sequence). CDR3 protein: CSVAPGSGDRNEQFF. The CDR3 bases are TGCAGTGTCGCCCCAGGGTCGGGAGACCGCAATGAGCAGTTCTTC.

This clonotype was seen repeatedly, ten times or more. The rearrangement links TRBV5-6 to TRBJ1-4; possibly TRBD1 for D (6 bases). The germline V gene has CDR1 SGHDT and CDR2 YYEEEE. The CDR3 spans 16 residues. V shed 3 bases and J shed 0 bases, with 12 bases lying between them. DNA for the CDR3: TGTGCCAGCAGCTCTTTCAGGACAGCAACTAATGAAAAACTGTTTTTT. Translated, it gives CASSSFRTATNEKLFF.

This clonotype was seen ten or more times. This chain joins TRBV7-2 and TRBJ2-7, with D perhaps given as TRBD1 or TRBD2 (5 bases each). Germline V gives CDR1 SGHTA, CDR2 FQGNSA. The V gene lost 3 bases and the J gene lost 1 base, with 10 bases spanning the gap. CDR3 length: 14 residues. This chain's CDR3 is CASSLVGASYEQYF. DNA of the CDR3: TGTGCCAGCAGCTTGGTCGGGGCTTCCTACGAGCAGTACTTC.

This clonotype was found a few times. The chain carries TRBV6-1 and TRBJ2-3; tentatively, D is TRBD1 (5 bases). Germline CDR1 is MNHNS and CDR2 is SASEGT. The CDR3 has 15 amino acids. V shed 4 bases and J shed 5 bases, with 16 bases lying between them. As DNA, the CDR3 is TGTGCCAGCAGTGCGATGGTCAGGGATCTAGATACGCAGTATTTT. Protein product: CASSAMVRDLDTQYF.

The chain combines TRBV19 with TRBJ2-1; TRBD1 agrees at 10 bases. Trimming took 1 base from V and 15 from J; bases not matched to a gene: 0. The length of the CDR3 is 11 residues. Germline values: CDR1 LNHDA, CDR2 SQIVND (reference sequence). The CDR3 protein is CASSIGDRGFF. CDR3 coding DNA: TGTGCCAGTAGTATAGGGGACAGGGGGTTCTTC. Filled out from reference TRBV19 and TRBJ2-1, the complete variable domain reads DGGITQSPKYLFRKEGQNVTLSCEQNLNHDAMYWYRQDPGQGLRLIYYSQIVNDFQKGDIAEGYSVSREKKESFPLTVTSAQKNPTAFYLCASSIGDRGFFGPGTRLTVL.

The genes are TRBV6-5 and TRBJ2-2; D not resolved. Germline-derived CDR1 and CDR2 are MNHEY and SVGAGI. This CDR3 is built from 14 residues. Deletions cut 0 bases from V and 3 bases from J, with 5 bases between. Here the CDR3 reads CASSYSPDTGELFF. DNA for the CDR3: TGTGCCAGCAGTTACTCGCCGGACACCGGGGAGCTGTTTTTT.

This clonotype was recorded at least ten times. The J gene is TRBJ1-2, the V gene TRBV7-2; 7 bases agree with TRBD1. The junction had 13 bases not matched to a gene; V was cut back by 1 base and J by 5 bases. This CDR3 is 17 amino acids long. Germline V gives CDR1 SGHTA, CDR2 FQGNSA. CDR3 sequence (DNA): TGTGCCAGCAGCTTAGAGGGGTTAGGGGGCGGGCTGTATGGCTACACCTTC. This gives the protein CASSLEGLGGGLYGYTF.

The J gene is TRBJ1-2, the V gene TRBV20-1; no definite D call. Germline V gene sequence: CDR1 DFQATT, CDR2 SNEGSKA (reference sequence). With 1 base removed from V and 8 bases from J, the gap between germline ends came to 8 bases. The CDR3 covers 11 residues. The CDR3 nucleotides read TGCAGTGCTAGAGTTGGGCAGGGCTACACCTTC. This translates into CSARVGQGYTF.

This chain's CDR3 is CASSTDRTSTDTQYF. CDR3 bases: TGTGCCAGCAGCACGGACAGAACTAGCACAGATACGCAGTATTTT. The chain couples TRBV5-4 to TRBJ2-3, with a possible D match to TRBD1 (6 bases). The CDR3 length is 15 residues. CDR1 is SGHNT and CDR2 is YYREEE in the germline V gene (reference sequence). V lost 4 bases to trimming and J lost 0 bases, with 12 bases between them.

The rearrangement links TRBV29-1 to TRBJ2-2, with D possibly matching TRBD1 (6 bases). Trimming stripped 0 bases from V and 10 bases from J, with 6 bases between. The germline gives CDR1 SQVTM, CDR2 ANQGSEA. The CDR3 is 11 amino acids. The CDR3 region is CSVEEGAELFF. CDR3 DNA sequence: TGCAGCGTTGAAGAGGGGGCGGAGCTGTTTTTT.

This clonotype was recorded many times. The chain uses TRBV11-2 and TRBJ2-3; tentative D call: TRBD2 (6 bases). Germline-derived CDR1 and CDR2 are SGHAT and FQNNGV. The V end was cut by 4 bases, the J end by 6 bases, with 23 bases between. The CDR3 is 17 residues long. The CDR3 DNA reads as TGTGCCAGCAGCTATACAACACCGGGACTGGGGGTGGATACGCAGTATTTT. Translating it yields CASSYTTPGLGVDTQYF. Drawing the rest from reference TRBV11-2 and TRBJ2-3, the complete variable domain is EAGVAQSPRYKIIEKRQSVAFWCNPISGHATLYWYQQILGQGPKLLIQFQNNGVVDDSQLPKDRFSAERLKGVDSTLKIQPAKLEDSAVYLCASSYTTPGLGVDTQYFGPGTRLTVL.

The chain couples TRBV5-6 to TRBJ1-3; 8 positions match TRBD1. This CDR3 spans 16 amino acids. Trimming at V came to 4 bases and at J to 2 bases, leaving 8 bases not matched to a gene. Germline CDR1 is SGHDT and CDR2 is YYEEEE. The CDR3 here is CASSLRQGLTGNTIYF. The CDR3 DNA reads as TGTGCCAGCAGCCTAAGACAGGGGCTGACTGGAAACACCATATATTTT.

This clonotype has more than one count but fewer than ten. The chain combines TRBV15 with TRBJ1-3; D is possibly TRBD1 (6 bases). CDR3 length: 15 amino acids. The ends were cut back, 3 bases at V and 3 bases at J, with 12 bases in the middle. The germline V gene encodes CDR1 LNHNV and CDR2 YYDKDF (reference sequence). The CDR3 nucleotides read TGTGCCACCAGCAGCCAACAGGGTATTGGAAACACCATATATTTT. It codes for CATSSQQGIGNTIYF. The whole variable domain, remainder taken from reference TRBV15 and TRBJ1-3, is DAMVIQNPRYQVTQFGKPVTLSCSQTLNHNVMYWYQQKSSQAPKLLFHYYDKDFNNEADTPDNFQSRRPNTSFCFLDIRSPGLGDTAMYLCATSSQQGIGNTIYFGEGSWLTVV.

The rearrangement joins TRBV7-2 to TRBJ2-7; tentative D call: TRBD2 (5 bases). The CDR3 length is 13 residues. Germline CDR1 reads SGHTA; CDR2 reads FQGNSA. V lost 4 bases, J lost 2 bases, and 9 bases lay in between. The CDR3 nucleotides are TGTGCCAGCAGCTCAACCGGGGCCTACGAGCAGTACTTC. Translated, it gives CASSSTGAYEQYF. The full variable domain, completed using reference TRBV7-2 and TRBJ2-7, is GAGVSQSPSNKVTEKGKDVELRCDPISGHTALYWYRQSLGQGLEFLIYFQGNSAPDKSGLPSDRFSAERTGGSVSTLTIQRTQQEDSAVYLCASSSTGAYEQYFGPGTRLTVT.

This clonotype was counted between two and nine times. The chain combines TRBV24-1 with TRBJ2-5; D is unresolved. Between the trimmed V and J ends, which lost 1 base and 8 bases, there was a span of 7 bases. Germline values: CDR1 KGHDR, CDR2 SFDVKD. This CDR3 has 12 amino acids. The CDR3, as DNA: TGTGCCACCAGTGATTTATCATACACCCAGTACTTC. This gives the protein CATSDLSYTQYF.

A single count supports this clonotype. The rearrangement joins TRBV9 to TRBJ1-2, with D tentatively TRBD1 (5 bases). Per germline, CDR1 SGDLS and CDR2 YYNGEE. This CDR3 region has 15 residues. V shed 0 bases and J shed 1 base, with 10 bases lying between them. CDR3 region: CASSVAGRINYGYTF. CDR3 nucleotide sequence: TGTGCCAGCAGCGTAGCGGGACGGATTAACTATGGCTACACCTTC.

This clonotype has at least ten counts. The chain is built from TRBV9 and TRBJ1-6, with 7 bases that match TRBD1. CDR1 SGDLS and CDR2 YYNGEE come from the germline V gene. Unmatched junction bases numbered 4, after V lost 0 bases and J lost 7 bases. The CDR3 length is 15 residues. CDR3 amino acids: CASSVVGGNNSPLHF. DNA for the CDR3: TGTGCCAGCAGCGTAGTAGGGGGCAACAATTCACCCCTCCACTTT.

This clonotype has more than one count but fewer than ten. V is TRBV12-5 and J is TRBJ1-1, with a weak D call TRBD1 (6 bases). The germline V gene has CDR1 LGHNT and CDR2 FRNRAP. This CDR3 has 14 residues. V was cut by 2 bases and J by 6 bases, with 13 bases left in between. The CDR3 spells CASGLRLDSAEAFF. The CDR3 bases are TGTGCTAGTGGTTTGCGTTTGGACAGCGCTGAAGCTTTCTTT. The full variable domain, in which reference TRBV12-5 and TRBJ1-1 provide the parts outside the CDR3, is DARVTQTPRHKVTEMGQEVTMRCQPILGHNTVFWYRQTMMQGLELLAYFRNRAPLDDSGMPKDRFSAEMPDATLATLKIQPSEPRDSAVYFCASGLRLDSAEAFFGQGTRLTVV.

CDR3 sequence reads: CASSEFRAGSEAFF. The CDR3 DNA reads TGTGCCAGCAGTGAATTTCGGGCAGGGAGTGAAGCTTTCTTT. The J gene is TRBJ1-1, the V gene TRBV25-1, with D possibly being TRBD1 (5 bases). Trimming removed 1 base from V and 7 bases from J, with 13 bases in between. The germline V gene encodes CDR1 MGHDK and CDR2 SYGVNS. The CDR3 consists of 14 residues.

The genes are TRBV24-1 and TRBJ2-6, with D uncertain. With 5 bases removed from V and 0 bases from J, the gap between germline ends came to 7 bases. Germline loops: CDR1 KGHDR, CDR2 SFDVKD. The CDR3 totals 15 residues. DNA for the CDR3: TGTGCCACCAGTGCGCAGGCCTCTGGGGCCAACGTCCTGACTTTC. It specifies CATSAQASGANVLTF.

The sample holds a few counts of this clonotype. This sequence joins TRBV2 and TRBJ1-6; D gene uncertain. In germline, CDR1 is SNHLY, CDR2 FYNNEI. The CDR3 is 15 residues long. V gave up 4 bases and J gave up 7 bases, with 14 bases separating them. The CDR3: CASSVGGTWNSPLHF. The CDR3 DNA reads TGTGCCAGCAGTGTAGGTGGAACGTGGAATTCACCCCTCCACTTT.

This clonotype was observed at least ten times. V usage is TRBV7-9 and J usage is TRBJ2-7, with 10 bases aligning to TRBD1. The V gene end was trimmed by 4 bases and the J gene end by 3 bases; junction bases not matched to a gene: 6. CDR3 length: 15 amino acids. The germline V gene has CDR1 SEHNR and CDR2 FQNEAQ (reference sequence). In nucleotides, the CDR3 is TGTGCCAGCAGCTCGACCGGGACAGGGGTCTACGAGCAGTACTTC. It translates to CASSSTGTGVYEQYF. The full variable domain, completed using reference TRBV7-9 and TRBJ2-7, is DTGVSQNPRHKITKRGQNVTFRCDPISEHNRLYWYRQTLGQGPEFLTYFQNEAQLEKSRLLSDRFSAERPKGSFSTLEIQRTEQGDSAMYLCASSSTGTGVYEQYFGPGTRLTVT.